This TCR beta chain is drawn from a study of Graves' ophthalmopathy and Graves' hyperthyroidism. Overall study: The authors collected peripheral blood at initial diagnosis, before any treatment. The study, taken as a whole, reports: In blood, most expanded thyroid clonotypes above 0.001 frequency were also detected.

This clonotype was observed many times. Its cognate antigen is unknown. Absence of ophthalmopathy within 18 months of follow-up defined stable hyperthyroidism. A roughly 9.7 ml volume of fresh peripheral blood provided the PBMCs. With 8 bases clipped from V and 1 base from J, the junction kept 8 bases outside the gene matches. The CDR3 covers 15 residues. RNA served as the template for amplifying TCR beta CDR3 regions. The workflow started with a first-round RT-PCR run with HTBI primers and then moved on to a second-round multiplex PCR. Via MiXCR, TCRdb re-called the multiplex PCR reads, giving one row per CDR3 protein. The repertoire holds under 800,000 distinct CDR3 sequences, with about 20% as singletons.

The specimen was peripheral blood. The chain couples TRBV12-3 or TRBV12-4 to TRBJ1-1; 9 nucleotides line up with TRBD1. The TCR was taken from a woman under 30 with stable Graves' hyperthyroidism. Some clones in this sample may be carry-over from other donors' samples. The CDR3 region has the DNA TGTGCCAGCCAACGGGCGGGACAGGGGAACACTGAAGCTTTCTTT. Amino acid sequence: CASQRAGQGNTEAFF.